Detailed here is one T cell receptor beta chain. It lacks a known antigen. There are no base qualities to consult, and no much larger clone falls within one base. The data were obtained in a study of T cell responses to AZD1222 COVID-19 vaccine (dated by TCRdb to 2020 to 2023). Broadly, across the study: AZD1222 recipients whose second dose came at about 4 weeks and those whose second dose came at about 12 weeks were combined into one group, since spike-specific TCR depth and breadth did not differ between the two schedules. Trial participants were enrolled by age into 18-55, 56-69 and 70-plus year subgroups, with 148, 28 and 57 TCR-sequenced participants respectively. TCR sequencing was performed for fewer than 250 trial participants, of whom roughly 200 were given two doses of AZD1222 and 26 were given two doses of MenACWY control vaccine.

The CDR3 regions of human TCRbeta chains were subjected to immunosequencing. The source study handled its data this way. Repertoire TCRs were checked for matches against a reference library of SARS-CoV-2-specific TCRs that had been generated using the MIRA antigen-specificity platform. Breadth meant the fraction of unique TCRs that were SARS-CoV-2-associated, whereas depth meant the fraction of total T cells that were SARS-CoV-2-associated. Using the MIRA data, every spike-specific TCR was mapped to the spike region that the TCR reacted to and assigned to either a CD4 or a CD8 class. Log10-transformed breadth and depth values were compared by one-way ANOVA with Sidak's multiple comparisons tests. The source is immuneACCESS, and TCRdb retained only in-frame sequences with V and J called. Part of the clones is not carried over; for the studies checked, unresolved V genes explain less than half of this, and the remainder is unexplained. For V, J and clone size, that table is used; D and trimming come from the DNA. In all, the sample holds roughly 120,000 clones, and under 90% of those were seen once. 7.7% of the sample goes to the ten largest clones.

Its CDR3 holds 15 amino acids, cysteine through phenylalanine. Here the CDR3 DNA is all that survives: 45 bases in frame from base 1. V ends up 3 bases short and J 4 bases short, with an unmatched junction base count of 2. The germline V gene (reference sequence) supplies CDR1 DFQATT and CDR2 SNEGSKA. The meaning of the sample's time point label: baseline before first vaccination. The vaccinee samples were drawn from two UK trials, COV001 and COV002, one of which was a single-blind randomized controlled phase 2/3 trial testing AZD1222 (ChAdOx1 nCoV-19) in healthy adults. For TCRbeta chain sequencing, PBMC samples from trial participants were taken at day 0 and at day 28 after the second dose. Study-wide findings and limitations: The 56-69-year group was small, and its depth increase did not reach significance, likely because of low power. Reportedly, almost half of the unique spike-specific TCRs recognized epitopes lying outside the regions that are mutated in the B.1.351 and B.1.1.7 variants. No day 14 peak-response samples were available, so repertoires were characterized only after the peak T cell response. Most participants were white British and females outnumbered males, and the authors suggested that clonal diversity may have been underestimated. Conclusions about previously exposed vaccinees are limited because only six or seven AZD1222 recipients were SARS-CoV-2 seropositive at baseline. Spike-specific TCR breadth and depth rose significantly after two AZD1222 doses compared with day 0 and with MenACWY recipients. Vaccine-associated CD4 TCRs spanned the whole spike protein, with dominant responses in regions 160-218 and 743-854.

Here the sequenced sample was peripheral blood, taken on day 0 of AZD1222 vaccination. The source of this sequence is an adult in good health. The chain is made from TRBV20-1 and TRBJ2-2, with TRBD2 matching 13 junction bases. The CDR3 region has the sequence CSASGTSGITGELFF. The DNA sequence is TGCAGTGCTAGTGGGACTAGCGGGATCACCGGGGAGCTGTTTTTT.